These T cell receptor beta chains were read from a single sample in a study of cytomegalovirus exposure and HLA in healthy donors. TCRdb keeps only in-frame clones here, not all; method: immunoSEQ multiplex PCR. Of roughly 120,000 clones listed, approximately 69% were seen once; the top ten hold 11%. The specimen sequenced was PBMCs. These receptors all stem from a woman in her fifties or sixties in good health and CMV-seropositive. The CDR3 runs from the conserved cysteine through the conserved F or W. The D gene is left open where the match is weak. Part of the rows lack a size; the others show once, few, many or a class for expanded clones.

j_gene: TRBJ2-1; abundance: .; v_gene: TRBV7-9; d_gene: TRBD2; len: 15; CDR3nt: TGTGCCAGCAGCCAACTAGCGGGAGTCATCTATGAGCAGTTCTTC; CDR3aa: CASSQLAGVIYEQFF
j_gene: TRBJ2-7; abundance: .; v_gene: TRBV5-6; d_gene: .; len: 14; CDR3nt: TGTGCCAGCAGCACAGGACACAGCTCCTACGAGCAGTACTTC; CDR3aa: CASSTGHSSYEQYF
j_gene: TRBJ1-3; abundance: .; v_gene: TRBV10-3; d_gene: .; len: 14; CDR3nt: TGTGCCATCAGTGAGGACACCTGGCAGAACACCATATATTTT; CDR3aa: CAISEDTWQNTIYF
j_gene: TRBJ2-1; abundance: .; v_gene: TRBV7-9; d_gene: TRBD2; len: 16; CDR3nt: TGTGCCAGCAGCTCCTTCGGGCGGGGGGGCAGGTATGAGCAGTTCTTC; CDR3aa: CASSSFGRGGRYEQFF
j_gene: TRBJ2-3; abundance: .; v_gene: TRBV18; d_gene: TRBD2; len: 16; CDR3nt: TGTGCCAGCTCCCGTGGAGCGGGGGGGCCGACAGATACGCAGTATTTT; CDR3aa: CASSRGAGGPTDTQYF
j_gene: TRBJ2-1; abundance: .; v_gene: TRBV27; d_gene: TRBD2; len: 19; CDR3nt: TGTGCCAGCAGTTTATATTCTGGGACTAGCTCTCTAATCTACAATGAGCAGTTCTTC; CDR3aa: CASSLYSGTSSLIYNEQFF
j_gene: TRBJ1-1; abundance: once; v_gene: TRBV6-5; d_gene: .; len: 14; CDR3nt: TGTGCCAGCAGAATTACAGGGCAGCACACTGAAGCTTTCTTT; CDR3aa: CASRITGQHTEAFF
j_gene: TRBJ1-1; abundance: .; v_gene: TRBV18; d_gene: .; len: 16; CDR3nt: TGTGCCAGCTCACCCATTCCCGAGCCCGGGAGCACTGAAGCTTTCTTT; CDR3aa: CASSPIPEPGSTEAFF
j_gene: TRBJ2-7; abundance: once; v_gene: TRBV29-1; d_gene: TRBD2; len: 14; CDR3nt: TGCAGCGTTTTCGGACTAGCGGGAGATATGGAGCAGTACTTC; CDR3aa: CSVFGLAGDMEQYF
j_gene: TRBJ2-3; abundance: few; v_gene: TRBV15; d_gene: TRBD1; len: 15; CDR3nt: TGTGCCACCCGCTATGAGACAGGGGGATCTGATACGCAGTATTTT; CDR3aa: CATRYETGGSDTQYF
j_gene: TRBJ1-5; abundance: .; v_gene: TRBV18; d_gene: TRBD1; len: 14; CDR3nt: TGTGCCAGCTCACTCGGACAGGTCAATCAGCCCCAGCATTTT; CDR3aa: CASSLGQVNQPQHF
j_gene: TRBJ2-2; abundance: .; v_gene: TRBV6-1; d_gene: TRBD1; len: 15; CDR3nt: TGTGCCAGCAGTGGCCTGACAGGGGCCACCGGGGAGCTGTTTTTT; CDR3aa: CASSGLTGATGELFF
j_gene: TRBJ1-1; abundance: once; v_gene: TRBV19; d_gene: TRBD1; len: 15; CDR3nt: TGTGCCAGTAATATAAAGACAGGGGGCGTCACTGAAGCTTTCTTT; CDR3aa: CASNIKTGGVTEAFF
j_gene: TRBJ2-5; abundance: .; v_gene: TRBV30; d_gene: TRBD1; len: 14; CDR3nt: TGTGCCTGGGCGACAACAGGGGGCTCAAAGACCCAGTACTTC; CDR3aa: CAWATTGGSKTQYF
j_gene: TRBJ1-1; abundance: few; v_gene: TRBV19; d_gene: TRBD1; len: 11; CDR3nt: TGTCCACAGGGGAATAACACTGAAGCTTTCTTT; CDR3aa: CPQGNNTEAFF
j_gene: TRBJ1-4; abundance: .; v_gene: TRBV2; d_gene: .; len: 14; CDR3nt: TGTGCCAGCAGTTCTGTGACAACTGATGAAAAACTGTTTTTT; CDR3aa: CASSSVTTDEKLFF
j_gene: TRBJ1-1; abundance: .; v_gene: TRBV5-1; d_gene: .; len: 14; CDR3nt: TGCGCCAGCAGCTCCGGACTGGTCGACACTGAAGCTTTCTTT; CDR3aa: CASSSGLVDTEAFF
j_gene: TRBJ2-7; abundance: .; v_gene: TRBV7-6; d_gene: TRBD2; len: 16; CDR3nt: TGTGCCAGCAGCTTAGCAAGCGGGGGGGCCTCGTACGAGCAGTACTTC; CDR3aa: CASSLASGGASYEQYF
j_gene: TRBJ1-2; abundance: once; v_gene: TRBV5-1; d_gene: .; len: 15; CDR3nt: TGCGCCAGCAGCTCAGACACGCCGTTGACCTATGGCTACACCTTC; CDR3aa: CASSSDTPLTYGYTF
j_gene: TRBJ2-7; abundance: few; v_gene: TRBV7-6; d_gene: .; len: 15; CDR3nt: TGTGCCAGCAGCCCCTCATTCGGGACTTCCTACGAGCAGTACTTC; CDR3aa: CASSPSFGTSYEQYF
j_gene: TRBJ1-2; abundance: .; v_gene: TRBV23-1; d_gene: TRBD1; len: 14; CDR3nt: TGCGCCAGCAGTCAATCCCGGACAGGTGATGGCTACATCTTC; CDR3aa: CASSQSRTGDGYIF
j_gene: TRBJ2-7; abundance: once; v_gene: TRBV4-1; d_gene: TRBD1; len: 15; CDR3nt: TGCGCCAGCAGCCAAGGGACAGGGATTAGCTACGAGCAGTACTTC; CDR3aa: CASSQGTGISYEQYF
j_gene: TRBJ1-1; abundance: .; v_gene: TRBV29-1; d_gene: TRBD1; len: 15; CDR3nt: TGCAGCGTTGACACGACAGGGGTCGGGGACACTGAAGCTTTCTTT; CDR3aa: CSVDTTGVGDTEAFF
j_gene: TRBJ1-2; abundance: few; v_gene: TRBV19; d_gene: TRBD1; len: 16; CDR3nt: TGTGCCAGTAGTTCCCGGGACAGGGGGCGAGTGGATGGCTACACCTTC; CDR3aa: CASSSRDRGRVDGYTF
j_gene: TRBJ2-7; abundance: .; v_gene: TRBV18; d_gene: .; len: 16; CDR3nt: TGTGCCAGCTCACCAACGGGGGGCGGATTTGGAATCGAGCAGTACTTC; CDR3aa: CASSPTGGGFGIEQYF
j_gene: TRBJ1-1; abundance: .; v_gene: TRBV19; d_gene: .; len: 12; CDR3nt: TGTGCCAGTGTCCGGTCCCCCGGAGAGGCTTTCTTT; CDR3aa: CASVRSPGEAFF
j_gene: TRBJ1-2; abundance: .; v_gene: TRBV10-3; d_gene: .; len: 14; CDR3nt: TGTGCCACTAACAGTCAGGGGTTGGGCTATGGCTACACCTTC; CDR3aa: CATNSQGLGYGYTF
j_gene: TRBJ1-5; abundance: .; v_gene: TRBV29-1; d_gene: .; len: 15; CDR3nt: TGCAGCGTGGGGAGGGGGACGGGAAGCAATCAGCCCCAGCATTTT; CDR3aa: CSVGRGTGSNQPQHF